This T cell receptor (beta chain) was sequenced in a study of blood T cell repertoires in COVID-19. Across the whole study: Acute and convalescent COVID-19 samples came from the United States, Italy and Spain. T cells, B-cell-depleted T cells, or PBMCs provided the cDNA or gDNA that served as material.

Study processing details: From reference gene primer amplification, estimates of nucleated cell counts were derived. This table comes from immunoSEQ multiplex PCR, and its TCRdb copy is limited to in-frame clones, with some not included. V and J calls plus clone size are reproduced from that table; the DNA served to infer D and trimming. The profile covers 130,000 to 150,000 clones, with 75% to 90% appearing a single time and roughly 3% taken by the ten largest. CDR1 and CDR2 from the germline V gene are MDHEN and SYDVKM. Trimming left V 11 bases short and J 1 base short, with 12 bases between. This CDR3 contains 14 residues.

V and J are TRBV28 and TRBJ2-6; perhaps TRBD2 as D (6 bases). The receptor was derived from a woman between 55 and 75 years old with active COVID-19. Input material: peripheral blood. The CDR3: CAASRGSGANVLTF. The DNA of the CDR3 is TGTGCCGCCTCTCGGGGGTCTGGGGCCAACGTCCTGACTTTC.